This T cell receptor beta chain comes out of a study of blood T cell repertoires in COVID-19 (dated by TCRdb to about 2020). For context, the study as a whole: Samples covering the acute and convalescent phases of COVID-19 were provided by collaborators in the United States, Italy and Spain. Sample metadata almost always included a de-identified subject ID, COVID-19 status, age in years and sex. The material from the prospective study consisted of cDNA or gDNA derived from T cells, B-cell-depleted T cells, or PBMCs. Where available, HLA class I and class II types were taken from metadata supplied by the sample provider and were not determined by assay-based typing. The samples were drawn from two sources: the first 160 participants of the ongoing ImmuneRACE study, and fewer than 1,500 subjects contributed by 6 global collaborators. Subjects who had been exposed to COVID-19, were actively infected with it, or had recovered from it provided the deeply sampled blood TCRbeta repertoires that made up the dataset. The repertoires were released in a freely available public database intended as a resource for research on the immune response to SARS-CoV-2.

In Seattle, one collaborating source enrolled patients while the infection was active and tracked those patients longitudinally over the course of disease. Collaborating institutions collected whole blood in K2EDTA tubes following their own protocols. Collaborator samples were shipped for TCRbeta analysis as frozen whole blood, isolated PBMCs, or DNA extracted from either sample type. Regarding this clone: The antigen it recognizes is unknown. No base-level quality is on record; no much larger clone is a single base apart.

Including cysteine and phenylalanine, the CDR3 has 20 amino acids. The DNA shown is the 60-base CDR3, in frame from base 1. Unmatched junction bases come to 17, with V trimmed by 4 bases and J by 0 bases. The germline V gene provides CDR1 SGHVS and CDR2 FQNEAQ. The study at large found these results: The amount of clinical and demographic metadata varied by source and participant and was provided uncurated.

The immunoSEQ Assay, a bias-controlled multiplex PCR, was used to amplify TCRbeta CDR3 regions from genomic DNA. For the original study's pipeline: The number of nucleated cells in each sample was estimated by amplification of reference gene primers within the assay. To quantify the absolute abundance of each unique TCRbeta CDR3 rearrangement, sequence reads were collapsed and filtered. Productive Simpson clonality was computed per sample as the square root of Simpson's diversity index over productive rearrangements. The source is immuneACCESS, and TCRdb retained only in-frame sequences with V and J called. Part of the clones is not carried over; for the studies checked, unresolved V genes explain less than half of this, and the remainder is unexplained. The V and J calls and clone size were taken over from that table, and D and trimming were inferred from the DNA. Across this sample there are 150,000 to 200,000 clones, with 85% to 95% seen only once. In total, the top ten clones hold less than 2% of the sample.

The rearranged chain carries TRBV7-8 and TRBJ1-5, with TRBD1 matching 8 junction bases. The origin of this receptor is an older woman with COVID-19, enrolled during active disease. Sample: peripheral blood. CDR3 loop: CASSSLNGQYRGNSNQPQHF. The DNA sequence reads TGTGCCAGCAGCTCGCTAAATGGACAGTACAGGGGGAATAGCAATCAGCCCCAGCATTTT. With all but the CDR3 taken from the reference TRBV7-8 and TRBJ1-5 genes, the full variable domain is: GAGVSQSPRYKVAKRGQDVALRCDPISGHVSLFWYQQALGQGPEFLTYFQNEAQLDKSGLPSDRFFAERPEGSVSTLKIQRTQQEDSAVYLCASSSLNGQYRGNSNQPQHFGDGTRLSIL.